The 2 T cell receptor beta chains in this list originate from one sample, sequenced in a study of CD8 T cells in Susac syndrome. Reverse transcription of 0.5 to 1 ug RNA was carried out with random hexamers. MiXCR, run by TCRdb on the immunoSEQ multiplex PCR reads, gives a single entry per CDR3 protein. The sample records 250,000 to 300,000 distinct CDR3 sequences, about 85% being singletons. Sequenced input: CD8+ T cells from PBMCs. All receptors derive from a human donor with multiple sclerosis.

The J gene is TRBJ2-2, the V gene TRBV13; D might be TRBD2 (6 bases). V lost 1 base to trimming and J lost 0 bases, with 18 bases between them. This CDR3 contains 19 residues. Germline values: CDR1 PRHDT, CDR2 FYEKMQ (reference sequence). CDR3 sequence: CASSLVTGTGLTNTGELFF. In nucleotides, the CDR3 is TGTGCCAGCAGCTTAGTTACGGGGACTGGGCTAACGAACACCGGGGAGCTGTTTTTT.

CDR3 amino acids: CAWSWGTGIFYEQFF. CDR3 sequence (DNA): TGTGCCTGGAGCTGGGGGACAGGGATTTTCTATGAGCAGTTCTTC. The rearrangement uses TRBV30 and TRBJ2-1; 9 bases fit TRBD1. CDR1 and CDR2 from the germline V gene are GTSNPN and SVGIG (reference sequence). This CDR3 is 15 amino acids long. The trim removed 3 bases at V and 8 bases at J, leaving 11 bases unmatched.